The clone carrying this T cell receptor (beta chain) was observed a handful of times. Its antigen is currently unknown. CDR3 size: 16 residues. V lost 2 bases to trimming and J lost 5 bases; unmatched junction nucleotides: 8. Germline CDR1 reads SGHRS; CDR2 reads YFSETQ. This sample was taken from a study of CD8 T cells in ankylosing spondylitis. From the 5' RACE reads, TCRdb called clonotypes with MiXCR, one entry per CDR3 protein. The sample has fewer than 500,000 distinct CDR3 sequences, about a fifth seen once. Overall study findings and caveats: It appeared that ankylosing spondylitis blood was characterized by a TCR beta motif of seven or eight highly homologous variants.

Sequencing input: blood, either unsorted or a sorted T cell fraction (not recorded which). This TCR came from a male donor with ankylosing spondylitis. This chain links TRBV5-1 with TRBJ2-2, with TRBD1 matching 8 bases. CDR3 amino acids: CASSLGGQGGTGELFF. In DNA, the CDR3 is TGCGCCAGCAGCTTAGGTGGACAGGGCGGAACCGGGGAGCTGTTTTTT.